The rows below give T cell receptor beta chains drawn from one sample of a study of technical replicates of blood from a few donors. Repertoires were generated with immunoSEQ multiplex PCR, while TCRdb's copy carries only in-frame clones and drops some. The sample has tens of thousands of clones, about 95% seen once; the top ten hold just over 0.25%. Specimen: T cells isolated from PBMCs. Receptors were obtained from a human donor in good health. CDR3s include the opening cysteine and the closing phenylalanine or tryptophan. D genes are given only for firm matches. Clone size is shown for a subset of rows, as once, few, many or a class of expanded clone.

cdr3_aa cdr3_nt d_call v_call clone_size j_call
CASSPRGGRASYEQFF TGTGCCAGCAGCCCCCGGGGCGGGAGGGCCTCATATGAGCAGTTCTTC TRBD2 TRBV9 NA TRBJ2-1
CAWSVTSGQGAGYTF TGTGCCTGGAGTGTGACTTCGGGACAGGGGGCAGGCTACACCTTC TRBD1 TRBV30 NA TRBJ1-2
CASSLIAFGTTGNNEQFF TGTGCCAGCAGTTTAATAGCCTTCGGGACAACCGGGAACAATGAGCAGTTCTTC NA TRBV27 NA TRBJ2-1
CASSTPGQDYGYTF TGTGCCAGTAGTACGCCGGGACAGGACTATGGCTACACCTTC TRBD1 TRBV19 NA TRBJ1-2
CASSVPGTGSFKQYF TGTGCCAGCAGTGTCCCCGGGACAGGGTCTTTTAAGCAGTACTTC TRBD1 TRBV28 NA TRBJ2-7
CASSDWRTGNTEAFF TGTGCCAGCAGTGATTGGAGGACAGGGAACACTGAAGCTTTCTTT TRBD1 TRBV6-1 NA TRBJ1-1
CASSLVGDTETQYF TGTGCCAGCAGCTTAGTTGGGGACACAGAGACCCAGTACTTC NA TRBV7-2 NA TRBJ2-5
CASRNWGGLNYGYTF TGTGCCAGCAGGAATTGGGGGGGGCTCAACTATGGCTACACCTTC NA TRBV27 NA TRBJ1-2
CANEDSPAGNTIYF TGTGCCAACGAAGACTCACCCGCTGGAAACACCATATATTTT NA TRBV7-4 NA TRBJ1-3
CASSIRWGGQVEWFF TGTGCCAGTAGTATTCGCTGGGGCGGACAGGTCGAATGGTTCTTC TRBD1 TRBV19 NA TRBJ2-1
CASSPPGLAGRDEQFF TGTGCCAGCTCACCACCGGGACTAGCGGGAAGGGATGAGCAGTTCTTC TRBD2 TRBV18 once TRBJ2-1
CASSPRTANNEKLFF TGTGCCAGCAGCCCTAGGACAGCGAATAATGAAAAACTGTTTTTT NA TRBV7-9 NA TRBJ1-4
CASSYRGYNSPLHF TGTGCCAGCAGCTACAGGGGGTATAATTCACCCCTCCACTTT TRBD1 TRBV5-6 NA TRBJ1-6
CASSPGGQGHQPQHF TGTGCCAGCTCACCAGGCGGACAGGGTCATCAGCCCCAGCATTTT TRBD1 TRBV18 NA TRBJ1-5
CASSDYGQGNEKLFF TGTGCCAGCAGTGATTACGGACAGGGGAATGAAAAACTGTTTTTT TRBD1 TRBV6-1 NA TRBJ1-4
CASSVYTGTGVDTQYF TGTGCCAGCAGTGTCTACACCGGGACAGGGGTAGATACGCAGTATTTT TRBD1 TRBV25-1 NA TRBJ2-3
CASSEENRGRGEAFF TGTGCCAGCAGTGAAGAGAACAGGGGGCGAGGTGAAGCTTTCTTT TRBD1 TRBV6-1 once TRBJ1-1
CASSVGSLTYEQYF TGTGCCAGCAGCGTAGGTAGTCTCACCTACGAGCAGTACTTC NA TRBV9 NA TRBJ2-7
CASSRDPGRDTEAFF TGTGCCAGCTCACGGGACCCAGGGAGGGACACTGAAGCTTTCTTT NA TRBV18 many TRBJ1-1
CATSRGPRGQFLAREKLFF TGTGCCACCAGCAGAGGCCCCAGGGGGCAGTTCCTGGCGCGTGAAAAACTGTTTTTT TRBD1 TRBV15 NA TRBJ1-4
CASSQGGLSTLSGNTIYF TGCGCCAGCAGCCAAGGGGGACTCTCAACCCTCTCTGGAAACACCATATATTTT NA TRBV4-1 NA TRBJ1-3
CASSQTPGLTEAFF TGTGCCAGCAGCCAGACCCCAGGACTCACTGAAGCTTTCTTT NA TRBV7-9 NA TRBJ1-1
CASSISGKRGGEQFF TGTGCCAGTAGTATCAGCGGGAAGAGGGGAGGTGAGCAGTTCTTC TRBD2 TRBV19 NA TRBJ2-1
CASSLETGGYEQYF TGCGCCAGCAGCTTGGAGACAGGGGGCTACGAGCAGTACTTC TRBD1 TRBV5-1 NA TRBJ2-7
CASSDRTSGSGGEQFF TGTGCCAGCAGTGACCGGACTAGCGGGAGTGGGGGGGAGCAGTTCTTC TRBD2 TRBV6-1 NA TRBJ2-1
CASSLPGQGSSDTQYF TGTGCCAGCAGCTTGCCCGGACAGGGATCCTCAGATACGCAGTATTTT TRBD1 TRBV5-6 NA TRBJ2-3
CASSLSWASLHNEQFF TGTGCCAGCAGTTTATCCTGGGCCTCCCTACACAATGAGCAGTTCTTC NA TRBV27 NA TRBJ2-1
CASTSFLEQFF TGTGCCAGCACTTCCTTTCTTGAGCAGTTCTTC NA TRBV6-1 NA TRBJ2-1
CASKSPGDTHEQYF TGTGCCAGCAAGTCGCCAGGGGATACCCACGAGCAGTACTTC NA TRBV2 NA TRBJ2-7
CASSQTGGTGELFF TGCGCCAGCAGCCAAACAGGGGGGACCGGGGAGCTGTTTTTT TRBD1 TRBV4-1 few TRBJ2-2
CASSLAGGTGANVLTF TGCGCCAGCAGCTTGGCAGGGGGCACTGGGGCCAACGTCCTGACTTTC TRBD1 TRBV5-1 NA TRBJ2-6
CASSPPQPAGRHGYTF TGTGCCAGCTCACCACCTCAGCCCGCGGGGAGGCATGGCTACACCTTC NA TRBV18 once TRBJ1-2